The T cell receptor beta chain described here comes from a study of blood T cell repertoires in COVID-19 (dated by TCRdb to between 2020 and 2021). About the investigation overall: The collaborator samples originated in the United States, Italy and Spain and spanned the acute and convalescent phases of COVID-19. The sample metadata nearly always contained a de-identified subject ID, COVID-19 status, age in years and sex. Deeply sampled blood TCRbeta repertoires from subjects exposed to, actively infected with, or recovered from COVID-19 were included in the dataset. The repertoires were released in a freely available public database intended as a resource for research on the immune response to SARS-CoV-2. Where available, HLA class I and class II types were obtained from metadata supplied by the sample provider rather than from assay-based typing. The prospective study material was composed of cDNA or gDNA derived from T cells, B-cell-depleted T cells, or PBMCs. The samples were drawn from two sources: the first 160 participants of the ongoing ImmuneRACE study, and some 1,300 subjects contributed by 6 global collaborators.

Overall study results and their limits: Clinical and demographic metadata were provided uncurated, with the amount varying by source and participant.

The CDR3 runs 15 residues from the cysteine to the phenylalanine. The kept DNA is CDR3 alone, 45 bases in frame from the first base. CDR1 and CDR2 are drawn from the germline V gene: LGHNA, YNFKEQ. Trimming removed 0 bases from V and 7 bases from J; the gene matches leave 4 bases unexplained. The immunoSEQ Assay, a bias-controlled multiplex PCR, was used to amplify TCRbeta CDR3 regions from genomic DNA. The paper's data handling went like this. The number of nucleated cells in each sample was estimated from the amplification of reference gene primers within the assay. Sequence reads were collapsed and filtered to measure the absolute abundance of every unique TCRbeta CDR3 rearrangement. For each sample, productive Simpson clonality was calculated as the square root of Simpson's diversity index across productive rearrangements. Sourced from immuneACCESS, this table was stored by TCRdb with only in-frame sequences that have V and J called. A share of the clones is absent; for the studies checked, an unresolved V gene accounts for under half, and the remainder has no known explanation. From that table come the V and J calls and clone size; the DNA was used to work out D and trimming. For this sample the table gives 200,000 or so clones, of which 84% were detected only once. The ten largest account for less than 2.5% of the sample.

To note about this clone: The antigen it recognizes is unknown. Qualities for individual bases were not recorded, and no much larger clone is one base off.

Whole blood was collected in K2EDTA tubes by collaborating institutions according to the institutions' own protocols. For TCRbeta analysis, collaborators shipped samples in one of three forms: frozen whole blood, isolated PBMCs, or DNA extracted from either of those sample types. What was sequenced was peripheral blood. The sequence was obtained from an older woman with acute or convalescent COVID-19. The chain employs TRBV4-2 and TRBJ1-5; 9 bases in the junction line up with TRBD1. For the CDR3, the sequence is CASSQEWGQGQPQHF. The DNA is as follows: TGTGCCAGCAGCCAAGAGTGGGGACAGGGACAGCCCCAGCATTTT.